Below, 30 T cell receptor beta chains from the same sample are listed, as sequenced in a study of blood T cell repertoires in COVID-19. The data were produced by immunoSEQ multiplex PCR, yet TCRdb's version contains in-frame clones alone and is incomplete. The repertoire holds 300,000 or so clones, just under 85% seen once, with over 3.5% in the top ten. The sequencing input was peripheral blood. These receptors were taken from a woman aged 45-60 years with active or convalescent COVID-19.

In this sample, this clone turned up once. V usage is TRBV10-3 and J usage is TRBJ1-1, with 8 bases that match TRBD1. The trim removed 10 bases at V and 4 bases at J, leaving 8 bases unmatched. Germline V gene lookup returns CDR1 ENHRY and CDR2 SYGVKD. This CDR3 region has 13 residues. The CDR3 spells CATQAQGGTEAFF. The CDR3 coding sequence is TGTGCCACCCAGGCACAGGGGGGCACTGAAGCTTTCTTT.

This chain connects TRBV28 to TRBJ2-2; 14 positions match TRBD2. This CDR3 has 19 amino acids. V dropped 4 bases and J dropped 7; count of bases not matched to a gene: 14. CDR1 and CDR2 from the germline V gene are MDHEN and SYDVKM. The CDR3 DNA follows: TGTGCCAGCAGTTCGATGGGACTAGCGGGAGTTTTTCGGGACGGGGAGCTGTTTTTT. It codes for CASSSMGLAGVFRDGELFF.

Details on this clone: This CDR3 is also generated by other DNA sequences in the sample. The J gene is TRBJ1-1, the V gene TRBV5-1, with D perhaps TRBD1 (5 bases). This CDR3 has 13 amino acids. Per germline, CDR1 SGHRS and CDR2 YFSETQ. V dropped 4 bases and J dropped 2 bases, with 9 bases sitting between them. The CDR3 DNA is TGCGCCAGCAGCCGGGGACTCAACACTGAAGCTTTCTTT. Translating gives CASSRGLNTEAFF.

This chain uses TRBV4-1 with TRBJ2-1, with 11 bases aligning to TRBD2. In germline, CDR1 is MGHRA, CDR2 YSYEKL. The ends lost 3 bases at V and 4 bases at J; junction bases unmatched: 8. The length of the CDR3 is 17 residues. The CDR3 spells CASSQPRVAGGYNEQFF. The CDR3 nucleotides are TGCGCCAGCAGCCAGCCAAGAGTAGCGGGAGGGTACAATGAGCAGTTCTTC.

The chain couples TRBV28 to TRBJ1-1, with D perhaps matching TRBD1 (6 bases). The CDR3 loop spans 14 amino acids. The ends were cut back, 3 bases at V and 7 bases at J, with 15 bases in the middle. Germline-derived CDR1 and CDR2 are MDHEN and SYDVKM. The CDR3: CASSFQGPRGEAFF. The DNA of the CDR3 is TGTGCCAGCAGTTTCCAGGGGCCCAGGGGTGAAGCTTTCTTT.

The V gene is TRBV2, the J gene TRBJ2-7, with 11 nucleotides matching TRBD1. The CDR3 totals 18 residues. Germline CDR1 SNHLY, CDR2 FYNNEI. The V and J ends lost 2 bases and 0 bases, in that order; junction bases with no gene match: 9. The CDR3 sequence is CASSEPGQGAPASYEQYF. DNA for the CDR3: TGTGCCAGCAGTGAACCCGGACAGGGGGCGCCGGCCTCCTACGAGCAGTACTTC.

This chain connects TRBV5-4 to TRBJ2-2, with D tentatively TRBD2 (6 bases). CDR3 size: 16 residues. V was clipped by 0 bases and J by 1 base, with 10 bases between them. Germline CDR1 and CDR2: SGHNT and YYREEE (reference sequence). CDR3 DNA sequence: TGTGCCAGCAGCTTGGCCGCTAGCGTGAACACCGGGGAGCTGTTTTTT. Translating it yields CASSLAASVNTGELFF.

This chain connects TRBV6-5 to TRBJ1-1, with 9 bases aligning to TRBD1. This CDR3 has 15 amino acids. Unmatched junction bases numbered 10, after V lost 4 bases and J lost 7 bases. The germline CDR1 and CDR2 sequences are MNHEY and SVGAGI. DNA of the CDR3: TGTGCCAGCAGTTGGGACGGGACAGGGCCGTATGAAGCTTTCTTT. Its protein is CASSWDGTGPYEAFF.

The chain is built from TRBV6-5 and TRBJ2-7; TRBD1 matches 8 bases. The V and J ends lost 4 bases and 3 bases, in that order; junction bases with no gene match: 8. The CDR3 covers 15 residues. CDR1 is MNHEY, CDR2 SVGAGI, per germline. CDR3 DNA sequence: TGTGCCAGCAGTTGGGGCATAACAGGGGGCTACGAGCAGTACTTC. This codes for CASSWGITGGYEQYF.

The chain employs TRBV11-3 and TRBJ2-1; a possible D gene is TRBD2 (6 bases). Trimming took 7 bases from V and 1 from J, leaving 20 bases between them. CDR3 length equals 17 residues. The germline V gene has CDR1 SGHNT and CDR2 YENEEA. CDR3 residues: CASKTWGAGSSYNEQFF. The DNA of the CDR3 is TGTGCCAGCAAAACCTGGGGCGCGGGATCATCCTACAATGAGCAGTTCTTC.

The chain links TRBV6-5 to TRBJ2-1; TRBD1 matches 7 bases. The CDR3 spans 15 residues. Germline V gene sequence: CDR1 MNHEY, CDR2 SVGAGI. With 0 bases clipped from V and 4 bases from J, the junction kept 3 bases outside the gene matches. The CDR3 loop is CASSYSGTDYNEQFF. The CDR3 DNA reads TGTGCCAGCAGTTACTCAGGGACAGATTACAATGAGCAGTTCTTC.

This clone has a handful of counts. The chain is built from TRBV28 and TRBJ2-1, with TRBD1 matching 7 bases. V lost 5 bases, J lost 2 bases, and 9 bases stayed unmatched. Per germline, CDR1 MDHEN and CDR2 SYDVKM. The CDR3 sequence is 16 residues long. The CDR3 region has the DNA TGTGCCAGCAGTCCCGCCGGCAGGGGGACCTACAATGAGCAGTTCTTC. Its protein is CASSPAGRGTYNEQFF.

CDR3 DNA sequence: TGTGCCATCAGTGGCGGGACCCGTAGCAATCAGCCCCAGCATTTT. Amino acid sequence: CAISGGTRSNQPQHF. The V call is TRBV10-3, the J call TRBJ1-5, with a tentative D call TRBD1 (5 bases). V was trimmed by 4 bases and J by 0 bases, leaving 10 bases between them. Germline values: CDR1 ENHRY, CDR2 SYGVKD. This CDR3 is 15 amino acids long.

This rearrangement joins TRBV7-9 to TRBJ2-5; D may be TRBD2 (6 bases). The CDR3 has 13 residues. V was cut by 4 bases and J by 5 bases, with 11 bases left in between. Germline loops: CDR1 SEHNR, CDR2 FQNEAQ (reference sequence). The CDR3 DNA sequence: TGTGCCAGCAGCTCCTCTAGCGTGGAGACCCAGTACTTC. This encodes CASSSSSVETQYF.

CDR3 in DNA: TGTGCCAGCTCCGCGAGCGGGGTTCAGAACGAGCAGTACTTC. This gives the protein CASSASGVQNEQYF. The chain employs TRBV6-5 and TRBJ2-7; TRBD2 aligns across 7 bases. The CDR3 spans 14 residues. Losses at the gene ends were 8 bases for V and 5 bases for J; bases not matched to a gene: 12. CDR1 MNHEY and CDR2 SVGAGI come from the germline V gene.

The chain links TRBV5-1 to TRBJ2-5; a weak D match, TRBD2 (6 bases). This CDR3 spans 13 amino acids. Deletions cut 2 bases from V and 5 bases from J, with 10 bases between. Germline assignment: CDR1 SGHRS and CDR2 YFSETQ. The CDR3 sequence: CASSFGGTETQYF. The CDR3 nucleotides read TGCGCCAGCAGCTTTGGCGGGACGGAGACCCAGTACTTC.

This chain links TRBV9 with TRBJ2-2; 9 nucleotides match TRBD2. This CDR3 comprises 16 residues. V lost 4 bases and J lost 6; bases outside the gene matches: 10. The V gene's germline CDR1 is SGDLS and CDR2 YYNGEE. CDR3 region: CASSLQASGIAGELFF. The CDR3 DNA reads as TGTGCCAGCAGCCTACAGGCTAGCGGGATTGCCGGGGAGCTGTTTTTT.

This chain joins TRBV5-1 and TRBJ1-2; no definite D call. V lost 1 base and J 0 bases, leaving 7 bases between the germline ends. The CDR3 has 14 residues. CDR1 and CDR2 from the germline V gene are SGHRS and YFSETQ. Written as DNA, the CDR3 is TGCGCCAGCAGCTTGATTCCCACTAACTATGGCTACACCTTC. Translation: CASSLIPTNYGYTF.

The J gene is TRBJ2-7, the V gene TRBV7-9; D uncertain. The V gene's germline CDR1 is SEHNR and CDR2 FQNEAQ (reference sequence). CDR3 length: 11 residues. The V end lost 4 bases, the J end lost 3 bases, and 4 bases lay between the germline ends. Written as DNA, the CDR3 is TGTGCCAGCAGCTCTATCTACGAGCAGTACTTC. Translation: CASSSIYEQYF.

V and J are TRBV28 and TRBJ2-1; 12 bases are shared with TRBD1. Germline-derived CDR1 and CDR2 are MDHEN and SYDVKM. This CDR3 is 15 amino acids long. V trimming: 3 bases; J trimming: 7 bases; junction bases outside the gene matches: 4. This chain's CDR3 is CASSFWGQGANEQFF. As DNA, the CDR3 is TGTGCCAGCAGTTTTTGGGGACAGGGGGCGAATGAGCAGTTCTTC.

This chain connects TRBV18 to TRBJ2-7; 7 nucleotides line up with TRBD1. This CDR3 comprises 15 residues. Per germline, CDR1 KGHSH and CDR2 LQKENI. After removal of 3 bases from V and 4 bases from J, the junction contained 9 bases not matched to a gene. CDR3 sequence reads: CASSPQPGQLYEQYF. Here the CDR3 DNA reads TGTGCCAGCTCACCCCAGCCGGGACAGCTATACGAGCAGTACTTC. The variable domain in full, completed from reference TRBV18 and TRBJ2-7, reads NAGVMQNPRHLVRRRGQEARLRCSPMKGHSHVYWYRQLPEEGLKFMVYLQKENIIDESGMPKERFSAEFPKEGPSILRIQQVVRGDSAAYFCASSPQPGQLYEQYFGPGTRLTVT.

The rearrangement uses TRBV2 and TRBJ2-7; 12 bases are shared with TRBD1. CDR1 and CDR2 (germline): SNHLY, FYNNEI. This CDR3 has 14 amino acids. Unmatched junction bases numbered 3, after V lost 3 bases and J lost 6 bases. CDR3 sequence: CASSEGQGAFEQYF. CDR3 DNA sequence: TGTGCCAGCAGTGAGGGACAGGGGGCGTTCGAGCAGTACTTC.

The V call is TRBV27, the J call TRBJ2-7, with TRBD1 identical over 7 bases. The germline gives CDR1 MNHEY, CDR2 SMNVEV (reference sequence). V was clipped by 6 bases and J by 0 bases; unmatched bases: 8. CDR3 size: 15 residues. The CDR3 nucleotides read TGTGCCAGCAGACTCACAGGGGCCAGCTCCTACGAGCAGTACTTC. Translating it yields CASRLTGASSYEQYF.

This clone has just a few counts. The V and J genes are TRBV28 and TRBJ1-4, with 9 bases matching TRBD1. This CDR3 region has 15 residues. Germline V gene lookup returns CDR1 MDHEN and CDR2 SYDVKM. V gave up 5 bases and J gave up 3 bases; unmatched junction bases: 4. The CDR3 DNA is TGTGCCAGCAGTCCGACAGGGGGGGCTAATGAAAAACTGTTTTTT. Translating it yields CASSPTGGANEKLFF.

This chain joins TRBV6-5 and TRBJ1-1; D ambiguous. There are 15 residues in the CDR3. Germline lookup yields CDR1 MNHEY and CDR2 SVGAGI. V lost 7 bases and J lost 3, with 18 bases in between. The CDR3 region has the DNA TGTGCCAGCACCCTCGGCGGCGGGGTGGACACTGAAGCTTTCTTT. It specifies CASTLGGGVDTEAFF.

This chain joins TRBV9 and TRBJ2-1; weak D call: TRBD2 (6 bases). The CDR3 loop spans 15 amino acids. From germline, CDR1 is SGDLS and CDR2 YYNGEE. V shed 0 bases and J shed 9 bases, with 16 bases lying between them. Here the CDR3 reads CASSVGRLGSIEQFF. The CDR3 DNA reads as TGTGCCAGCAGCGTAGGTCGACTAGGATCAATTGAGCAGTTCTTC.

CDR3 sequence: CASSPHQQETQYF. CDR3 sequence (DNA): TGTGCCAGCAGTCCACACCAGCAAGAGACCCAGTACTTC. V gene TRBV27 combines with J gene TRBJ2-5; D unresolved. V was cut by 5 bases and J by 2 bases, with 9 bases left in between. CDR1 and CDR2 from the germline V gene are MNHEY and SMNVEV (reference sequence). This CDR3 has 13 residues.

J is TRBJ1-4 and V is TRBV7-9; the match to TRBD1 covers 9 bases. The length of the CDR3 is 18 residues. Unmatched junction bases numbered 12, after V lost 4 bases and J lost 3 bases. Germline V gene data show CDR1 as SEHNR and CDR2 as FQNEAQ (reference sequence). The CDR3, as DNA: TGTGCCAGCAGCTCTTACCCGGGACAGGGTTTCCCTAATGAAAAACTGTTTTTT. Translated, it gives CASSSYPGQGFPNEKLFF.

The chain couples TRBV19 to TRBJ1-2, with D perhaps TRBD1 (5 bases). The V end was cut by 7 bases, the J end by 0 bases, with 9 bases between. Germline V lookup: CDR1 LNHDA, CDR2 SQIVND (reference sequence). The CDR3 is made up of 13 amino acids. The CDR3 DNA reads TGTGCCAGTATTGGCAGGGCTAACTATGGCTACACCTTC. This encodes CASIGRANYGYTF.

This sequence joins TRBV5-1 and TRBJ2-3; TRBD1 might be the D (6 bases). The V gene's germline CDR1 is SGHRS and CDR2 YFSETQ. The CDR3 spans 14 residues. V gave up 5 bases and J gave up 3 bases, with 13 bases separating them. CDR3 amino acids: CASSEGDRTDTQYF. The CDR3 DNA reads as TGCGCCAGCAGTGAGGGGGATCGGACAGATACGCAGTATTTT.